The clone carrying this T cell receptor (beta chain) was seen a handful of times. Its antigen is not known. Purity above 98% was achieved in all sorted populations. This sample was included in a study of beta chain features in type 1 diabetes. Overall study results and limits: All four CD4+ subsets from Type 1 diabetes patients carried moderately but significantly shorter TCRB CDR3s. The naive, central memory and Treg TCRB repertoires looked more alike in patients than they did in healthy donors.

Expressed TCRB transcripts were sequenced because the entire RNA isolate underwent reverse transcription. Produced via immunoSEQ multiplex PCR; TCRdb's table is partial and in-frame only. The table has hundreds of thousands of clones, roughly a tenth seen once. Trimming cost V 1 base and J 3 bases; bases outside gene matches: 6. The CDR3 consists of 16 residues. Germline values: CDR1 SGDLS, CDR2 YYNGEE. Sequenced material: naive CD4+ T cells from blood. The chain carries TRBV9 and TRBJ2-3; 9 positions match TRBD2. The TCR sequence derives from a man aged 30 to 39 with type 1 diabetes. CDR3 loop: CASSVFPSGGTDTQYF. The CDR3 DNA reads as TGTGCCAGCAGCGTATTTCCGAGCGGGGGGACAGATACGCAGTATTTT.